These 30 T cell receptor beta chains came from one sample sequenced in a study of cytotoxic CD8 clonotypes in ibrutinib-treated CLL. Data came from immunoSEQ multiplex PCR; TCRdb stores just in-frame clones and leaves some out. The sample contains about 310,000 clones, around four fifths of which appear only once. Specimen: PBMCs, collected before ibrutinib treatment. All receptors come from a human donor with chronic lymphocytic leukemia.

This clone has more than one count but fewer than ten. CDR3 loop: CASTWLGTSGYNEQFF. As DNA, the CDR3 is TGTGCCAGTACCTGGTTGGGGACTAGCGGTTACAATGAGCAGTTCTTC. The rearrangement uses TRBV19 and TRBJ2-1; 11 bases are shared with TRBD2. Germline V gene lookup returns CDR1 LNHDA and CDR2 SQIVND (reference sequence). Unmatched junction bases numbered 9, after V lost 7 bases and J lost 4 bases. The CDR3 covers 16 residues. Full variable domain (missing parts from reference TRBV19 and TRBJ2-1): DGGITQSPKYLFRKEGQNVTLSCEQNLNHDAMYWYRQDPGQGLRLIYYSQIVNDFQKGDIAEGYSVSREKKESFPLTVTSAQKNPTAFYLCASTWLGTSGYNEQFFGPGTRLTVL.

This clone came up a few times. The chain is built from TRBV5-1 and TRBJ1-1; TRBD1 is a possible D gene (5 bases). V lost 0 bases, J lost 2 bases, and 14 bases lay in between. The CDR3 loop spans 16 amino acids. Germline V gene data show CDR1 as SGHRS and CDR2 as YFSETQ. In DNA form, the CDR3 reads TGCGCCAGCAGCTTGGAGTTGGGGCAGGTAAACACTGAAGCTTTCTTT. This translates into CASSLELGQVNTEAFF.

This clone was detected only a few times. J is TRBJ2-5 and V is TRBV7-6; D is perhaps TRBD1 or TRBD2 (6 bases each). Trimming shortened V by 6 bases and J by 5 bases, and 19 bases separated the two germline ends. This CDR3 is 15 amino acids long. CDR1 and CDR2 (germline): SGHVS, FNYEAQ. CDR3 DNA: TGTGCCAGCAGACTAGCCCGGGACAACGAGGAGACCCAGTACTTC. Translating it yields CASRLARDNEETQYF.

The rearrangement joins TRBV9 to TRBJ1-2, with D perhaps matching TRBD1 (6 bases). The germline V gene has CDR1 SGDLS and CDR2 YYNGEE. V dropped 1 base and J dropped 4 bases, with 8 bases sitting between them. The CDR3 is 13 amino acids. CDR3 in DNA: TGTGCCAGCAGCGTAACAGGGACCTATGGCTACACCTTC. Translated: CASSVTGTYGYTF.

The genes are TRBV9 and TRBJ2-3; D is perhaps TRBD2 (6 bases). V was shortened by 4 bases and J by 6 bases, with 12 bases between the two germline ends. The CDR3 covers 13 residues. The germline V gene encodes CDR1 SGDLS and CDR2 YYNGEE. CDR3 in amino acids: CASSSSGGDTQYF. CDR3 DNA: TGTGCCAGCAGCTCTTCTGGAGGGGATACGCAGTATTTT.

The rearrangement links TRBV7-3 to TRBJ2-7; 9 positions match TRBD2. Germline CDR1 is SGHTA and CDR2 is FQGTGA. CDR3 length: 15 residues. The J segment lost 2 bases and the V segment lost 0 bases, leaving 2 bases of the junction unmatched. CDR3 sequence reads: CASSLTGLAAYEQYF. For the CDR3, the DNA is TGTGCCAGCAGCTTAACGGGACTAGCAGCCTACGAGCAGTACTTC.

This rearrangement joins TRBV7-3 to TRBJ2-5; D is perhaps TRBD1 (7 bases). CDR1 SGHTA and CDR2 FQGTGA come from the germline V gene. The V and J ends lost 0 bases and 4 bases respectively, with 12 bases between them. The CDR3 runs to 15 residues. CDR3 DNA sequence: TGTGCCAGCAGCTTAACGGAGGGGGCCGCAGAGACCCAGTACTTC. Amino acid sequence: CASSLTEGAAETQYF.

The CDR3 bases are TGCGCCAGCAGCCAAGAGGGAGTCGGGATTAGTAATGAGCAGTTCTTC. Protein: CASSQEGVGISNEQFF. The chain employs TRBV4-1 and TRBJ2-1, with D maybe TRBD2 (5 bases). CDR3 length equals 16 residues. Trimming removed 0 bases from V and 7 bases from J, with 16 bases in between. Per the germline V gene, CDR1 is MGHRA and CDR2 is YSYEKL.

CDR3 protein: CATSRRPRGQTFRDTQYF. The CDR3 DNA is TGTGCCACCAGCAGACGCCCGCGGGGACAGACGTTCCGAGATACGCAGTATTTT. V gene TRBV15 combines with J gene TRBJ2-3; possibly TRBD1 for D (7 bases). The germline V gene has CDR1 LNHNV and CDR2 YYDKDF (reference sequence). V was pared by 2 bases and J by 5 bases, with 23 bases between. The CDR3 sequence is 18 residues long. Variable domain in full (rest from reference TRBV15 and TRBJ2-3): DAMVIQNPRYQVTQFGKPVTLSCSQTLNHNVMYWYQQKSSQAPKLLFHYYDKDFNNEADTPDNFQSRRPNTSFCFLDIRSPGLGDTAMYLCATSRRPRGQTFRDTQYFGPGTRLTVL.

Written as DNA, the CDR3 is TGTGCCAGCAGCACCGGGACTAGCGGGACCCAAGAGACCCAGTACTTC. It encodes CASSTGTSGTQETQYF. V gene TRBV28 combines with J gene TRBJ2-5, with 13 bases identical to TRBD2. Unmatched junction bases numbered 5, after V lost 6 bases and J lost 1 base. In germline, CDR1 is MDHEN, CDR2 SYDVKM. This CDR3 comprises 16 residues.

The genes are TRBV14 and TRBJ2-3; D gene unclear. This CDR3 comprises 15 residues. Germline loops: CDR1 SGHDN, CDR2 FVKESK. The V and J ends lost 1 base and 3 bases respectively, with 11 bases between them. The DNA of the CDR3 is TGTGCCAGCAGCCAAGCTCCGTTGGGGACAGATACGCAGTATTTT. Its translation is CASSQAPLGTDTQYF.

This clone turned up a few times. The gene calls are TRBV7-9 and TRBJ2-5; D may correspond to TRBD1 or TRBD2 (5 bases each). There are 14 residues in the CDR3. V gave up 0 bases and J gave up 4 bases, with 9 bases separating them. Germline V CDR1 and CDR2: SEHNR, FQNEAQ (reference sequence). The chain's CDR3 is CASSLAGPRETQYF. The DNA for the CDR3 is TGTGCCAGCAGCTTAGCGGGACCGCGAGAGACCCAGTACTTC.

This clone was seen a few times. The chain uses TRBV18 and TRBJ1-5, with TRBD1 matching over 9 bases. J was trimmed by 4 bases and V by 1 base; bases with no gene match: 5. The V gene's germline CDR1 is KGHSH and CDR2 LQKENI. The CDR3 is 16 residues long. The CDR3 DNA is TGTGCCAGCTCACCACAGCCCGGACAGGGGAATCAGCCCCAGCATTTT. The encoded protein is CASSPQPGQGNQPQHF.

The CDR3 DNA follows: TGTGCCAGCTCACGGGACAGGGAGGCAGATACGCAGTATTTT. Translated, it gives CASSRDREADTQYF. This chain links TRBV18 with TRBJ2-3; TRBD1 agrees at 9 bases. The junction had 3 bases not matched to a gene; V was cut back by 4 bases and J by 4 bases. The germline CDR1 and CDR2 sequences are KGHSH and LQKENI. The CDR3 extends over 14 amino acids.

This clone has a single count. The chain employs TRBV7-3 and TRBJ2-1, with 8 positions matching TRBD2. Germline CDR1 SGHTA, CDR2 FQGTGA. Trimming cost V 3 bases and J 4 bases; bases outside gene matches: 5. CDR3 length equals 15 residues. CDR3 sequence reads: CASSFVLAGYNEQFF. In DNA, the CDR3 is TGTGCCAGCAGCTTCGTGCTAGCGGGTTACAATGAGCAGTTCTTC.

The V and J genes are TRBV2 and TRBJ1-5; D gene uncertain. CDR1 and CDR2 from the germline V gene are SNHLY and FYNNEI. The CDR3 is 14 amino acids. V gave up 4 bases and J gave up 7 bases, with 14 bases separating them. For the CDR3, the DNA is TGTGCCAGCAGTGTGGGAGGGATCGGCCAGCCCCAGCATTTT. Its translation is CASSVGGIGQPQHF.

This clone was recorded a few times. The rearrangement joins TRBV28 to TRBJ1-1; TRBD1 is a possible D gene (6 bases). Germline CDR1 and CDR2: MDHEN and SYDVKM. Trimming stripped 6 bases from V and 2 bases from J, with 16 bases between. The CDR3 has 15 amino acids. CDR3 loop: CASSPSTGPNTEAFF. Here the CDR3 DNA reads TGTGCCAGCAGCCCTTCGACAGGTCCTAACACTGAAGCTTTCTTT.

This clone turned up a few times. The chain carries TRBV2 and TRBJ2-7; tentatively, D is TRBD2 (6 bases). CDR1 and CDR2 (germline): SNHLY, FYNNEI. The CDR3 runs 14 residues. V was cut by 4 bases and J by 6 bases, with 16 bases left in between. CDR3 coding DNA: TGTGCCAGCAGTGGATCAGGCCGGGAGACCGAGCAGTACTTC. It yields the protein CASSGSGRETEQYF.

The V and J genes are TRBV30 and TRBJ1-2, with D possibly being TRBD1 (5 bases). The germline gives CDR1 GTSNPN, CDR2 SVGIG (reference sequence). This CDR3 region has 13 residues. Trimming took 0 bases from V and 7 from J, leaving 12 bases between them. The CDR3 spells CAWSVQGSSGYTF. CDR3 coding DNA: TGTGCCTGGAGTGTTCAGGGATCAAGTGGCTACACCTTC. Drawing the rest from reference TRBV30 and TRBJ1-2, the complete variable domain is SQTIHQWPATLVQPVGSPLSLECTVEGTSNPNLYWYRQAAGRGLQLLFYSVGIGQISSEVPQNLSASRPQDRQFILSSKKLLLSDSGFYLCAWSVQGSSGYTFGSGTRLTVV.

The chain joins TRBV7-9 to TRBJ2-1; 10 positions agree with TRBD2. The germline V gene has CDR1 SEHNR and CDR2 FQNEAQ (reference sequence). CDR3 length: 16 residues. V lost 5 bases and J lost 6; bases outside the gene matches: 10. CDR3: CASSRRLAGEINEQFF. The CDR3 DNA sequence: TGTGCCAGCAGCCGAAGGCTAGCGGGAGAGATCAATGAGCAGTTCTTC.

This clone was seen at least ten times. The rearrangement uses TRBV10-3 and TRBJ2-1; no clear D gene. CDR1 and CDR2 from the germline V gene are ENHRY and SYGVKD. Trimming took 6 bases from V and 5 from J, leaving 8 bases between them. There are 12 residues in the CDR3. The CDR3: CAIRDLDNEQFF. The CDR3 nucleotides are TGTGCCATCAGGGATCTAGACAATGAGCAGTTCTTC.

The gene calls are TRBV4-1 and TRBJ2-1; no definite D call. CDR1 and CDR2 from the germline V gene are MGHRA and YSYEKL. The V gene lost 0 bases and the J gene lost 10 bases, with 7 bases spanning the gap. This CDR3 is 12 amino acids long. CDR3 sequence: CASSQDIVEQFF. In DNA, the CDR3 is TGCGCCAGCAGCCAAGATATTGTAGAGCAGTTCTTC.

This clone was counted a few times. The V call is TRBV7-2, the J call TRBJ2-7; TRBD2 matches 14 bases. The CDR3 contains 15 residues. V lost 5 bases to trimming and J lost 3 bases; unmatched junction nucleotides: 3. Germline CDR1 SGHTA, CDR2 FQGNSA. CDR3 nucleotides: TGTGCCAGCAGCCGACTAGCGGGAGGGCGCTACGAGCAGTACTTC. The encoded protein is CASSRLAGGRYEQYF.

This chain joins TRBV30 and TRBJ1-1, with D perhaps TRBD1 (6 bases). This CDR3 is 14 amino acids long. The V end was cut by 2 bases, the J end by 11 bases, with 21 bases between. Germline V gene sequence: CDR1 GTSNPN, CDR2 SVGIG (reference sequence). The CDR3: CAWSKLIKIGGAFF. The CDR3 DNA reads TGTGCCTGGAGTAAACTTATCAAAATTGGGGGCGCTTTCTTT. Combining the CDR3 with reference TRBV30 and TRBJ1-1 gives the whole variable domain SQTIHQWPATLVQPVGSPLSLECTVEGTSNPNLYWYRQAAGRGLQLLFYSVGIGQISSEVPQNLSASRPQDRQFILSSKKLLLSDSGFYLCAWSKLIKIGGAFFGQGTRLTVV.

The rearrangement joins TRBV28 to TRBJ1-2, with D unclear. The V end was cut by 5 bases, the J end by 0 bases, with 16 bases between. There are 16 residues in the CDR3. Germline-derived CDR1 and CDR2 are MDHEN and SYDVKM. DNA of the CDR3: TGTGCCAGCAGTCCAGGACCGGCAGGAGCTAACTATGGCTACACCTTC. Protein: CASSPGPAGANYGYTF.

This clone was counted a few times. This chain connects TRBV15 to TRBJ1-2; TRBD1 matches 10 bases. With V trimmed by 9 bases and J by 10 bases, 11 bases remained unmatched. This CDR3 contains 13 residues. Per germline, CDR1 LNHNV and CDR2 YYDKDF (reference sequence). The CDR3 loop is CATTGGPLGVYTF. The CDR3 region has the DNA TGTGCCACGACAGGGGGCCCGCTAGGGGTCTACACCTTC.

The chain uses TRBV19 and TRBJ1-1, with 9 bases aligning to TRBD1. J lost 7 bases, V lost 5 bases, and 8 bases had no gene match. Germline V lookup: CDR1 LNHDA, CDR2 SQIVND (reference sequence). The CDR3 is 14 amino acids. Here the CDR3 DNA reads TGTGCCAGTAGTGAAACAGGGGGCCTAATTGAAGCTTTCTTT. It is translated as CASSETGGLIEAFF.

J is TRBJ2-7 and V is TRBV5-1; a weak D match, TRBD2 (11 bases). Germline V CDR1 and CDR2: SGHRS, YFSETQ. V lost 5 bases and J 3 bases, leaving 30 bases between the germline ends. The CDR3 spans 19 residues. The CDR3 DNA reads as TGCGCCAGCAGTCTAGACAGGGGGCGACTAGCGGGACCTAACTACGAGCAGTACTTC. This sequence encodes CASSLDRGRLAGPNYEQYF.

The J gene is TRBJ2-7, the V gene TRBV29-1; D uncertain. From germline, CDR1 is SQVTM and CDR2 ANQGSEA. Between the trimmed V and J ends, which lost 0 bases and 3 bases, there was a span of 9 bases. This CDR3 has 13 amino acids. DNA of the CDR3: TGCAGCGTTGAAGATTGGACGAGCTACGAGCAGTACTTC. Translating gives CSVEDWTSYEQYF.

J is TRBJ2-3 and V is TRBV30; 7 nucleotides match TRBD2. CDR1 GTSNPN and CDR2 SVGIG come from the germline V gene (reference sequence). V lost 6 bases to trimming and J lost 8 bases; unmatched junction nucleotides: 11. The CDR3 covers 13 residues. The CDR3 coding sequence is TGTGCCTGTCGGCTAGCGGTGCTAGGTACGCAGTATTTT. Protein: CACRLAVLGTQYF.